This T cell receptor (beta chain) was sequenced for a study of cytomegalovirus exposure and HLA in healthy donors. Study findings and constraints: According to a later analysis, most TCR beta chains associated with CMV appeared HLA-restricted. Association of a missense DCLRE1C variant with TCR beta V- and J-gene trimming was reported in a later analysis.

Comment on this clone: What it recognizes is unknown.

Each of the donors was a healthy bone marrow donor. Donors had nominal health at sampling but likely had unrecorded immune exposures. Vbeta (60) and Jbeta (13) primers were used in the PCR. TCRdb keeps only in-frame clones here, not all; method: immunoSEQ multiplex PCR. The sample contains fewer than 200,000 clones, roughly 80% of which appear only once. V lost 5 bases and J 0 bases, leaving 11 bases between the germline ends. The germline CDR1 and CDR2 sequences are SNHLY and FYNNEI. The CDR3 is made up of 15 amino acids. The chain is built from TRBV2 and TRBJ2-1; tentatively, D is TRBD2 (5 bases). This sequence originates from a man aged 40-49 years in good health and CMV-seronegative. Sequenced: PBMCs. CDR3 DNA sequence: TGTGCCAGCAGTCCCGGGGTGAGCTCCTACAATGAGCAGTTCTTC. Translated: CASSPGVSSYNEQFF. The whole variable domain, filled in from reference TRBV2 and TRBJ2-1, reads EPEVTQTPSHQVTQMGQEVILRCVPISNHLYFYWYRQILGQKVEFLVSFYNNEISEKSEIFDDQFSVERPDGSNFTLKIRSTKLEDSAMYFCASSPGVSSYNEQFFGPGTRLTVL.